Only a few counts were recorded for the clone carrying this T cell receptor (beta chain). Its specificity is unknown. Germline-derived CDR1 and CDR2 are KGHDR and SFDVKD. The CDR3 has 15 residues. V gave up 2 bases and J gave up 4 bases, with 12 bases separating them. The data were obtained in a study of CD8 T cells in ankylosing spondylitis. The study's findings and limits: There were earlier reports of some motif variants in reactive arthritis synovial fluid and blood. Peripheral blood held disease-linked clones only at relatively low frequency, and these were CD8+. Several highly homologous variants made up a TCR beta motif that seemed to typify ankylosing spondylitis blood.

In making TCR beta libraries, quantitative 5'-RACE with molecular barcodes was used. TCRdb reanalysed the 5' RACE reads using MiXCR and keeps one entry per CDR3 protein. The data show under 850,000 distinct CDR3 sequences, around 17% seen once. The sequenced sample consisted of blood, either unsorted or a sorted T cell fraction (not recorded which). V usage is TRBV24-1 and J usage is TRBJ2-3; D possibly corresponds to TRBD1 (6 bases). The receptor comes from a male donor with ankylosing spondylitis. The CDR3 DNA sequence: TGTGCCACCAGTGATTCCACAGGGCATCCAGATACGCAGTATTTT. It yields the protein CATSDSTGHPDTQYF.